This TCR beta chain was retrieved from a study of OX40 agonist ivuxolimab in advanced cancers. This table comes from immunoSEQ multiplex PCR, and its TCRdb copy is limited to in-frame clones, with some not included. The table has more than 10,000 clones, around 84% seen once. V was cut by 0 bases and J by 3 bases, with 9 bases left in between. This CDR3 contains 14 residues. The germline gives CDR1 SEHNR, CDR2 FQNEAQ (reference sequence). Study observations and caveats: Relative to CD4+ cells, CD8+ T cells on average had more expanded clones. Expansion of clones was among the lowest in partial responders at 0.1-3.0 mg/kg. Several nonresponders also turned out to have low normalized T-cell clonal expansion.

Comment on this clone: Its antigen is undetermined.

Autoimmune disease history or systemic immunosuppression meant exclusion. The sequence came from an adult with an advanced solid tumor such as melanoma, head and neck, liver or kidney cancer. The sequencing here drew on CD4+ or CD8+ T cells sorted from blood, taken in a trial of the OX40 agonist ivuxolimab. V gene TRBV7-9 combines with J gene TRBJ2-7; D not resolved. CDR3 bases: TGTGCCAGCAGCTTAGCTGGAGCAGTCTACGAGCAGTACTTC. It is translated as CASSLAGAVYEQYF.